This TCR beta chain came from a study of blood T cell repertoires in COVID-19. V was clipped by 1 base and J by 8 bases, with 5 bases between them. Germline loops: CDR1 SEHNR, CDR2 FQNEAQ (reference sequence). The CDR3 has 12 amino acids. TCRdb's copy holds only in-frame clones and misses some; the assay was immunoSEQ multiplex PCR. In the table there are fewer than 250,000 clones, 80% to 90% of which are singletons. The chain is built from TRBV7-9 and TRBJ1-4; D is unclear. Source material: peripheral blood. The TCR comes from a middle-aged man with acute or convalescent COVID-19. The CDR3 here is CASSLVGEKLFF. In DNA form, the CDR3 reads TGTGCCAGCAGCTTAGTCGGGGAAAAACTGTTTTTT.